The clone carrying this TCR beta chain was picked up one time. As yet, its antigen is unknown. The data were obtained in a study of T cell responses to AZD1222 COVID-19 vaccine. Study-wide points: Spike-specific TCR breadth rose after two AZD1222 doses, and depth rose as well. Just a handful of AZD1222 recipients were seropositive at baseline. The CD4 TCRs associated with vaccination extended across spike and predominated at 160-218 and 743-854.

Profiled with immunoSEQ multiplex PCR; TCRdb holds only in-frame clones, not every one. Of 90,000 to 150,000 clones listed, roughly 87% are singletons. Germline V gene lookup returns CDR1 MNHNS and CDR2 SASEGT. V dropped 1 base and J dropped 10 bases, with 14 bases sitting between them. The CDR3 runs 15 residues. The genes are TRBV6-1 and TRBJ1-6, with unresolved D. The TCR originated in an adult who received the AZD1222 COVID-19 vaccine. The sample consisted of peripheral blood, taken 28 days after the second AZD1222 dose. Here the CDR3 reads CASSEVLRSMSPLHF. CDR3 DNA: TGTGCCAGCAGTGAAGTTTTAAGATCGATGTCACCCCTCCACTTT.